This T cell receptor (beta chain) is from a study of cytomegalovirus exposure and HLA in healthy donors. Vbeta (60) and Jbeta (13) primers were used in the PCR. Some clones are missing from TCRdb's copy, which holds only in-frame ones; the method was immunoSEQ multiplex PCR. The sample records some 140,000 clones, roughly 83% being singletons. There are 15 residues in the CDR3. CDR1 is SGHAT and CDR2 is FQDESV in the germline V gene (reference sequence). This chain uses TRBV11-1 with TRBJ2-7, with D possibly being TRBD2 (7 bases). The DNA matches TRBJ2-1 better at its end, which makes the J call doubtful. Input material: PBMCs. This clonotype was obtained from a female donor in good health and CMV-seronegative. This chain's CDR3 is CATHGGPSSYNEQFF. The CDR3, as DNA: TGTGCCACCCACGGGGGGCCGAGCTCCTACAATGAGCAGTTCTTC.